Sequencing of this TCR beta chain was carried out in a study of blood T cell repertoires in COVID-19. Across the study: The samples span acute and convalescent COVID-19 from the United States, Italy and Spain.

The table came from immunoSEQ multiplex PCR; TCRdb's copy has only in-frame clones and leaves some out. Seen here are 110,000 to 150,000 clones, over 80% observed once, and the top ten hold 6.2%. Living in about two dozen US areas, the participants were between roughly 18 and 95 years of age. This clone was recorded only once. The sequenced sample consisted of PBMCs or T cells enriched from blood (not recorded which). The receptor was derived from a woman between 35 and 50 years old who had recovered from COVID-19.

CDR3 nucleotide sequence: TGTGCCAGTAGTATAGGGCTGGGACTACCAGATACGCAGTATTTT. This codes for CASSIGLGLPDTQYF. The gene calls are TRBV19 and TRBJ2-3; 7 nucleotides line up with TRBD2. CDR1 and CDR2 from the germline V gene are LNHDA and SQIVND (reference sequence). The CDR3 loop spans 15 amino acids. V trimming: 1 base; J trimming: 4 bases; junction bases outside the gene matches: 5.